Reported below is one T cell receptor beta chain. Its antigen is still unknown. This specimen comes from a study of cytomegalovirus exposure and HLA in healthy donors. The overall study: An early data release held approximately 85 million unique TCRs from HLA-typed donors. Study-level results: The study dropped some indistinguishable V segments, TRBV6-2 and TRBV6-3 among them. Based on reports, TCR beta sequences accurately predicted HLA-A and HLA-B alleles for most subjects.

PCR primers comprised 60 Vbeta and 13 Jbeta primers. Generated by immunoSEQ multiplex PCR, the TCRdb table keeps only in-frame clones and is missing some. The sample table includes some 200,000 clones. CDR1 and CDR2 (germline): SEHNR, FQNEAQ (reference sequence). CDR3 length: 15 residues. V lost 1 base, J lost 5 bases, and 12 bases lay in between. J is TRBJ2-1 and V is TRBV7-9, with D tentatively TRBD1 (6 bases). The TCR comes from a girl aged 2 to 10 in good health and CMV-seropositive. What was sequenced was PBMCs. The CDR3 coding sequence is TGTGCCAGCAGCTTAGGGCAGGGGACCCACAATGAGCAGTTCTTC. Translation gives CASSLGQGTHNEQFF.